Detailed here is one T cell receptor (beta chain). Its antigen remains unknown. This entry comes from a study of cytomegalovirus exposure and HLA in healthy donors. After removal of 3 bases from V and 10 bases from J, the junction contained 10 bases not matched to a gene. In germline, CDR1 is LNHDA, CDR2 SQIVND (reference sequence). This CDR3 contains 16 residues. Overall study results and limits: Segments of the TCR beta V type were, in most cases, productive about 87% or about 30% of the time in an earlier analysis.

PCR primers comprised 60 Vbeta and 13 Jbeta primers. The authors' processing: About 12 million of the 80 million or so unique TCR beta chains counted in a later analysis were shared. Using immunoSEQ multiplex PCR, the repertoire was profiled, and TCRdb retains in-frame clones only, with some absent. V and J calls and clone size come straight from that table; D and trimming were deduced from the DNA. The table has around 150,000 clones, roughly 82% seen once. This clonotype was sampled from a man aged 45-65 years in good health and CMV-seropositive. The sequenced sample consisted of PBMCs. This chain links TRBV19 with TRBJ1-6; 9 bases align to TRBD1. The CDR3 loop is CASSITSGTGSSPLHF. The CDR3, as DNA: TGTGCCAGTAGTATTACCTCCGGGACAGGGAGCTCACCCCTCCACTTT.